This TCR beta chain stems from a study of metastatic and nonmetastatic thyroid tumors. Overall study context: Across blood and tumor or nodule tissue, repertoires from malignant and benign thyroid patients were compared with one another. Study findings and constraints: Significantly higher TCR beta diversity was reportedly seen in malignant thyroid tumors than benign nodules, in blood and tumor.

Thyroid surgery was preceded by no treatment in any patient. This CDR3 comprises 11 residues. Germline V gene lookup returns CDR1 LGHDT and CDR2 YNNKEL (reference sequence). V was pared by 4 bases and J by 12 bases, with 9 bases between. This clone was seen many times. Its target is not known. TCRdb re-called the PCR reads with MiXCR. This sample has about 41,000 clones, with roughly 26% found just once. Sequenced sample: tumor tissue. This sequence joins TRBV3-1 and TRBJ1-4; D possibly corresponds to TRBD1 (5 bases). The TCR sequence derives from a female donor with papillary thyroid cancer or a benign thyroid nodule (not recorded which). Some clones in this sample may be carry-over from other donors' samples. Here the CDR3 reads CASSPGGELFF. CDR3 coding DNA: TGTGCCAGCAGCCCCGGGGGGGAACTGTTTTTT.